Listed below are T cell receptor beta chains from one sample, sequenced in a study of cytomegalovirus exposure and HLA in healthy donors. Sequenced by immunoSEQ multiplex PCR; TCRdb stores in-frame clones only, minus some. The sample consists of about 150,000 clones, roughly three quarters of them appearing once. What was sequenced was PBMCs. The receptor source for this set is a man aged 55 to 70 in good health and CMV-seronegative. CDR3s include the opening cysteine and the closing phenylalanine or tryptophan. Each record gives: CDR3 DNA, CDR3 protein, D gene, J gene, clone size, V gene. A D gene is named only where the DNA matches it firmly. Size is stated for part of the rows, as once, few or many counts, or as a class when the clone is expanded.

CDR3 DNA: TGTGCCAGCAGCTTGGTTAGCGGGAGGCCGGGGGAGCAGTACTTC; CDR3 protein: CASSLVSGRPGEQYF; D gene: TRBD2; J gene: TRBJ2-7; clone size: .; V gene: TRBV11-2
CDR3 DNA: TGCGCCAGCAGTCACGGACAGGGGCGTAGCTACACCTTC; CDR3 protein: CASSHGQGRSYTF; D gene: TRBD1; J gene: TRBJ1-2; clone size: .; V gene: TRBV23-1
CDR3 DNA: TGTGCCAGCAGCTCTTCGGGACTCAAAACATACACCGGGGAGCTGTTTTTT; CDR3 protein: CASSSSGLKTYTGELFF; D gene: .; J gene: TRBJ2-2; clone size: .; V gene: TRBV14
CDR3 DNA: TGTGCCAGCAGCTCCTACAGGGCAGATTACACTGAAGCTTTCTTT; CDR3 protein: CASSSYRADYTEAFF; D gene: .; J gene: TRBJ1-1; clone size: .; V gene: TRBV7-9
CDR3 DNA: TGCAGCGCCGGGTGGCCCTCGGCTGAAGCTTTCTTT; CDR3 protein: CSAGWPSAEAFF; D gene: .; J gene: TRBJ1-1; clone size: once; V gene: TRBV29-1
CDR3 DNA: TGTGCCAGCCGGGGACAGGGAGTCCGAAACACCATATATTTT; CDR3 protein: CASRGQGVRNTIYF; D gene: TRBD1; J gene: TRBJ1-3; clone size: few; V gene: TRBV18
CDR3 DNA: TGTGCCAGCAGTCTCAGGGATCCGAAGGACACCGGGGAGCTGTTTTTT; CDR3 protein: CASSLRDPKDTGELFF; D gene: .; J gene: TRBJ2-2; clone size: few; V gene: TRBV6-6
CDR3 DNA: TGTGCCAGCAGTGAAGCGGGGGGGCACGTTCAGCCCCAGCATTTT; CDR3 protein: CASSEAGGHVQPQHF; D gene: .; J gene: TRBJ1-5; clone size: .; V gene: TRBV6-1
CDR3 DNA: TGCAGCGTTGCTGGGAGAGCTGAAGCTTTCTTT; CDR3 protein: CSVAGRAEAFF; D gene: .; J gene: TRBJ1-1; clone size: .; V gene: TRBV29-1
CDR3 DNA: TGCGCCAGCAGCTTGAGTAGTATGAACACTGAAGCTTTCTTT; CDR3 protein: CASSLSSMNTEAFF; D gene: .; J gene: TRBJ1-1; clone size: .; V gene: TRBV5-1
CDR3 DNA: TGTGCCATCAGTGCCACCCGGGAGGGCACAGATACGCAGTATTTT; CDR3 protein: CAISATREGTDTQYF; D gene: TRBD2; J gene: TRBJ2-3; clone size: .; V gene: TRBV10-3
CDR3 DNA: TGCGCCAGCAGCTCCAAGGACAGGGGGGAAATGAACACTGAAGCTTTCTTT; CDR3 protein: CASSSKDRGEMNTEAFF; D gene: TRBD1; J gene: TRBJ1-1; clone size: .; V gene: TRBV5-1
CDR3 DNA: TGTGCCAGCAGCTCCGACAGGGTAGTCTACAATGAGCAGTTCTTC; CDR3 protein: CASSSDRVVYNEQFF; D gene: TRBD1; J gene: TRBJ2-1; clone size: .; V gene: TRBV7-2
CDR3 DNA: TGTGCCAGCGGGCTTATGAACACTGAAGCTTTCTTT; CDR3 protein: CASGLMNTEAFF; D gene: .; J gene: TRBJ1-1; clone size: once; V gene: TRBV6-6
CDR3 DNA: TGTGCCAGCAGTTTACCGGGGGTCTCTGGAAACACCATATATTTT; CDR3 protein: CASSLPGVSGNTIYF; D gene: .; J gene: TRBJ1-3; clone size: .; V gene: TRBV28
CDR3 DNA: TGTGCCAGCAGCGTAGCACTGGGCACAGATACGCAGTATTTT; CDR3 protein: CASSVALGTDTQYF; D gene: .; J gene: TRBJ2-3; clone size: .; V gene: TRBV9
CDR3 DNA: TGTGCCAGCAGTGAAAGACTAAATACCGGGGAGCTGTTTTTT; CDR3 protein: CASSERLNTGELFF; D gene: .; J gene: TRBJ2-2; clone size: .; V gene: TRBV2
CDR3 DNA: TGTGCCAGATCCGGGGTAATTGGGCAGCCGATGGAGTACTTC; CDR3 protein: CARSGVIGQPMEYF; D gene: .; J gene: TRBJ2-7; clone size: few; V gene: TRBV5-3
CDR3 DNA: TGTGCCAGCAGTGGCCGATTAAGCTCCTACAATGAGCAGTTCTTC; CDR3 protein: CASSGRLSSYNEQFF; D gene: .; J gene: TRBJ2-1; clone size: .; V gene: TRBV6-5
CDR3 DNA: TGTGCCAGCAGACAGGGTTGGAACACTGAAGCTTTCTTT; CDR3 protein: CASRQGWNTEAFF; D gene: .; J gene: TRBJ1-1; clone size: few; V gene: TRBV14
CDR3 DNA: TGTGCCAGCAGCTGGGACTCACAAGAGACCCAGTACTTC; CDR3 protein: CASSWDSQETQYF; D gene: .; J gene: TRBJ2-5; clone size: .; V gene: TRBV7-6
CDR3 DNA: TGTGCCAGCTTCCCGGGAGGCAGTCGGCGCTATGGCTACACCTTC; CDR3 protein: CASFPGGSRRYGYTF; D gene: .; J gene: TRBJ1-2; clone size: few; V gene: TRBV28